A single sample is the source of the 17 T cell receptor beta chains below, sequenced in a study of blood T cell repertoires in COVID-19. TCRdb's table, derived via immunoSEQ multiplex PCR, lists solely in-frame clones and lacks some. The sample yields some 38,000 clones, roughly 80% seen once. The sequenced material came from peripheral blood. These TCRs come from a man in his 60s in a cohort sampled during active COVID-19.

V is TRBV5-8 and J is TRBJ2-1; a weak D match, TRBD2 (6 bases). V lost 4 bases and J lost 10, with 18 bases in between. CDR1 and CDR2 from the germline V gene are SGHTS and YDEGEE. CDR3 length: 14 residues. CDR3 bases: TGTGCCAGCAGCCGTGCCGGGACTGCGGGCGAGCAGTTCTTC. Translated: CASSRAGTAGEQFF.

The chain links TRBV5-5 to TRBJ1-5; 11 bases line up with TRBD1. There are 15 residues in the CDR3. CDR1 and CDR2 (germline): SGHKS, YYEKEE (reference sequence). V lost 4 bases to trimming and J lost 5 bases; unmatched junction nucleotides: 5. The CDR3: CASSKVGQGDQPQHF. CDR3 sequence (DNA): TGTGCCAGCAGCAAAGTGGGACAGGGGGATCAGCCCCAGCATTTT. Based on the CDR3 plus reference TRBV5-5 and TRBJ1-5, the full variable domain is DAGVTQSPTHLIKTRGQQVTLRCSPISGHKSVSWYQQVLGQGPQFIFQYYEKEERGRGNFPDRFSARQFPNYSSELNVNALLLGDSALYLCASSKVGQGDQPQHFGDGTRLSIL.

V is TRBV6-5 and J is TRBJ2-5, with 10 bases matching TRBD1. The CDR3 has 15 amino acids. J lost 4 bases, V lost 0 bases, and 2 bases had no gene match. Germline CDR1 and CDR2: MNHEY and SVGAGI. The CDR3: CASSYSRTGGETQYF. CDR3 nucleotides: TGTGCCAGCAGTTACTCGAGGACAGGGGGAGAGACCCAGTACTTC.

The chain is built from TRBV15 and TRBJ1-2; D not resolved. The V end was cut by 0 bases, the J end by 8 bases, with 16 bases between. Germline loops: CDR1 LNHNV, CDR2 YYDKDF (reference sequence). CDR3 length equals 15 residues. For the CDR3, the DNA is TGTGCCACCAGCAGAGATCGTGGTACAGTCGGAGGCTACACCTTC. Translating it yields CATSRDRGTVGGYTF.

The chain combines TRBV7-2 with TRBJ2-3; 8 positions match TRBD2. The CDR3 has 17 amino acids. CDR1 is SGHTA and CDR2 is FQGNSA in the germline V gene. Trimming at V came to 5 bases and at J to 0 bases, leaving 10 bases not matched to a gene. The DNA of the CDR3 is TGTGCCAGCAGCCCGAGGGGAGCGGGGGCCAGCACAGATACGCAGTATTTT. It yields the protein CASSPRGAGASTDTQYF.

This chain links TRBV18 with TRBJ1-2, with D maybe TRBD1 (5 bases). V gave up 0 bases and J gave up 4 bases, with 12 bases separating them. The CDR3 is 15 amino acids. The germline V gene has CDR1 KGHSH and CDR2 LQKENI. The CDR3 DNA reads as TGTGCCAGCTCACCACCGTGGGGCGGTGTCTATGGCTACACCTTC. Translating it yields CASSPPWGGVYGYTF.

On this clone: The junction shows a germline mismatch at one end, possibly a read error. The chain has TRBV2 and TRBJ2-1, with 9 nucleotides matching TRBD1. The CDR3 is 14 residues long. CDR1 and CDR2 (germline): SNHLY, FYNNEI. The CDR3 DNA is TGTGCCAGCAGGGAAGGGACAGGGAGTAATGAGCAGTTCTTC. Its protein product is CASREGTGSNEQFF.

The gene calls are TRBV10-2 and TRBJ2-3, with 7 bases identical to TRBD1. Per the germline V gene, CDR1 is WSHSY and CDR2 is SAAADI. With 6 bases clipped from V and 2 bases from J, the junction kept 11 bases outside the gene matches. The CDR3 spans 16 residues. CDR3 sequence (DNA): TGCGCCAGCAGCCCCCCGACAGGGACCATCACAGATACGCAGTATTTT. This gives the protein CASSPPTGTITDTQYF.

The J gene is TRBJ2-5, the V gene TRBV7-3; 10 positions match TRBD1. The CDR3 extends over 15 amino acids. The germline CDR1 and CDR2 sequences are SGHTA and FQGTGA. V was pared by 4 bases and J by 5 bases, with 7 bases of the junction left unmatched. The CDR3 is CASSSTGGALETQYF. CDR3 DNA: TGTGCCAGCAGCTCGACAGGGGGCGCGTTGGAGACCCAGTACTTC. Based on the CDR3 plus reference TRBV7-3 and TRBJ2-5, the full variable domain is GAGVSQTPSNKVTEKGKYVELRCDPISGHTALYWYRQSLGQGPEFLIYFQGTGAADDSGLPNDRFFAVRPEGSVSTLKIQRTERGDSAVYLCASSSTGGALETQYFGPGTRLLVL.

The rearrangement joins TRBV3-1 (or the pseudogene TRBV3-2) to TRBJ1-2, with a tentative D call TRBD1 (5 bases). The germline V gene has CDR1 LGHDT and CDR2 YNNKEL (reference sequence). This CDR3 comprises 12 residues. V was cut by 1 base and J by 10 bases, with 10 bases left in between. This CDR3 is CASSQGSGPYTF. CDR3 nucleotide sequence: TGTGCCAGCAGCCAAGGATCAGGGCCCTACACCTTC.

This CDR3 reads CASSQDRGGGELFF. The DNA for the CDR3 is TGCGCCAGCAGCCAAGATCGAGGAGGCGGGGAGCTGTTTTTT. The chain uses TRBV4-1 and TRBJ2-2; possibly TRBD2 for D (5 bases). The CDR3 is 14 amino acids. V lost 0 bases, J lost 7 bases, and 9 bases lay in between. Germline values: CDR1 MGHRA, CDR2 YSYEKL.

In this sample, this clone turned up a few times. The chain carries TRBV15 and TRBJ1-4, with TRBD1 as a possible D gene (5 bases). CDR3 length: 16 residues. Germline assignment: CDR1 LNHNV and CDR2 YYDKDF (reference sequence). Trimming left V 5 bases short and J 3 bases short, with 16 bases between. This chain's CDR3 is CATSAGTGRANEKLFF. CDR3 nucleotide sequence: TGTGCCACCAGCGCCGGAACAGGACGGGCTAATGAAAAACTGTTTTTT.

This clone was seen only once. The V and J genes are TRBV15 and TRBJ2-1; 7 nucleotides agree with TRBD1. V gave up 8 bases and J gave up 3 bases; unmatched junction bases: 4. This CDR3 is built from 13 residues. Germline V CDR1 and CDR2: LNHNV, YYDKDF (reference sequence). The CDR3 DNA reads TGTGCCACCCGGGACAGAATCTACAATGAGCAGTTCTTC. This gives the protein CATRDRIYNEQFF.

The chain has TRBV9 and TRBJ1-1; 7 bases agree with TRBD1. From germline, CDR1 is SGDLS and CDR2 YYNGEE. This CDR3 is built from 16 residues. Trimming at V came to 2 bases and at J to 4 bases, leaving 11 bases not matched to a gene. The CDR3 DNA reads as TGTGCCAGCAGCGTGGGGAGGACAGGAATAGGCACTGAAGCTTTCTTT. This translates into CASSVGRTGIGTEAFF.

The chain is built from TRBV12-3 or TRBV12-4 and TRBJ1-1, with D possibly being TRBD1 (6 bases). Trimming pared 6 bases from V and 2 bases from J, leaving 10 bases between. The CDR3 is 13 amino acids. The DNA for the CDR3 is TGTGCCAGCAGGACAGGCTCAAACACTGAAGCTTTCTTT. Its translation is CASRTGSNTEAFF.

J is TRBJ2-5 and V is TRBV5-1; the match to TRBD2 covers 7 bases. There are 15 residues in the CDR3. V shed 4 bases, J shed 3 bases, and the junction held 9 bases outside the gene matches. The germline CDR1 and CDR2 sequences are SGHRS and YFSETQ. CDR3 region: CASSPGGPREETQYF. The CDR3 DNA is TGCGCCAGCAGCCCGGGGGGACCCCGGGAAGAGACCCAGTACTTC.

There are a few counts of this clone. V usage is TRBV19 and J usage is TRBJ1-5, with 8 bases that match TRBD1. V dropped 5 bases and J dropped 0; count of bases not matched to a gene: 9. Germline CDR1 reads LNHDA; CDR2 reads SQIVND (reference sequence). The CDR3 consists of 17 residues. The DNA of the CDR3 is TGTGCCAGTAGTGCAAAGACAGGGGCCTATAGCAATCAGCCCCAGCATTTT. It yields the protein CASSAKTGAYSNQPQHF.